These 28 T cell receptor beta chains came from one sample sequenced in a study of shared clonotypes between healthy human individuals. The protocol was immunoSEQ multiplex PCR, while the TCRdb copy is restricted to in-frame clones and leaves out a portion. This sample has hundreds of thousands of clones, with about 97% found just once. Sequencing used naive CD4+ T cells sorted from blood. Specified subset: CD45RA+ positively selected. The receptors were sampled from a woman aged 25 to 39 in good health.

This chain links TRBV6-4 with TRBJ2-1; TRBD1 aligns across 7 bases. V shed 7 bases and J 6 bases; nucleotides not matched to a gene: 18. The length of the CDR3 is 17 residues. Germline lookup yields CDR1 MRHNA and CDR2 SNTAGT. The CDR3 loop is CASTEFPAGGFSNEQFF. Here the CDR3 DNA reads TGTGCCAGCACCGAATTTCCGGCAGGGGGTTTTTCCAATGAGCAGTTCTTC.

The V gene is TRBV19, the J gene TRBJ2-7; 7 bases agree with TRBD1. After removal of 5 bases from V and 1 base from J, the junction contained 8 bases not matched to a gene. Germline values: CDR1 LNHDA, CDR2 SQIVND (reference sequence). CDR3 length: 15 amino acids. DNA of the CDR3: TGTGCCAGTAGTCCCCGGGACAGAAGATCCTACGAGCAGTACTTC. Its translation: CASSPRDRRSYEQYF.

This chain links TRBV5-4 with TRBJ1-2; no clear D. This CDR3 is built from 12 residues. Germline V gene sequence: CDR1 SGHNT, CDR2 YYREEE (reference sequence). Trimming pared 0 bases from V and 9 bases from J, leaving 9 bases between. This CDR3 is CASSLAGKSYTF. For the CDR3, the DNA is TGTGCCAGCAGCTTGGCCGGGAAGAGCTACACCTTC.

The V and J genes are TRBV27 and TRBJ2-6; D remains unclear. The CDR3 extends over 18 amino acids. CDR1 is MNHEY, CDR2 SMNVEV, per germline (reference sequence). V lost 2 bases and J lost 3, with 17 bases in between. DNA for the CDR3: TGTGCCAGCAGTTTAAGAAGCGCATTTGGTCTTGGGGCCAACGTCCTGACTTTC. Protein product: CASSLRSAFGLGANVLTF. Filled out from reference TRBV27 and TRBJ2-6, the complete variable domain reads EAQVTQNPRYLITVTGKKLTVTCSQNMNHEYMSWYRQDPGLGLRQIYYSMNVEVTDKGDVPEGYKVSRKEKRNFPLILESPSPNQTSLYFCASSLRSAFGLGANVLTFGAGSRLTVL.

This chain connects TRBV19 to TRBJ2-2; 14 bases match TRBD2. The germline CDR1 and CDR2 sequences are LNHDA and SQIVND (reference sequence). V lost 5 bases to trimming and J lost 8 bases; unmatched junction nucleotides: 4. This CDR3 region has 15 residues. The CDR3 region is CASSLGLAGVGELFF. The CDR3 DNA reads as TGTGCCAGTAGTTTGGGACTAGCGGGAGTAGGGGAGCTGTTTTTT.

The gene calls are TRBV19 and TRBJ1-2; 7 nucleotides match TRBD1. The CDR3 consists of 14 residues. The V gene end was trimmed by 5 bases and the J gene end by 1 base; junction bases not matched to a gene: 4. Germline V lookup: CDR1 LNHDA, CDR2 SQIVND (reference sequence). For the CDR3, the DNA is TGTGCCAGTAGTCCCGGGACAGATAACTATGGCTACACCTTC. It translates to CASSPGTDNYGYTF. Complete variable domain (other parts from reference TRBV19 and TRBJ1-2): DGGITQSPKYLFRKEGQNVTLSCEQNLNHDAMYWYRQDPGQGLRLIYYSQIVNDFQKGDIAEGYSVSREKKESFPLTVTSAQKNPTAFYLCASSPGTDNYGYTFGSGTRLTVV.

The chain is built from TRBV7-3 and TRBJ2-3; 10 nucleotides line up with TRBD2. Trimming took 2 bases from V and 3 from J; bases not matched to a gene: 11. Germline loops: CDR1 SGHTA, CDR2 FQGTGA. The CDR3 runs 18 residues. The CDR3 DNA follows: TGTGCCAGCAGCTTAGGGGCTAGCGGGAGCTCGGGGACAGATACGCAGTATTTT. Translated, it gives CASSLGASGSSGTDTQYF.

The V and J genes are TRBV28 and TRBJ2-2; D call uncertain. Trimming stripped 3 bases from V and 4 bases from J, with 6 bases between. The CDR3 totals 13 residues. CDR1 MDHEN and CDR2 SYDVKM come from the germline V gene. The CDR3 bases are TGTGCCAGCAGTTTTTACAGCACCGGGGAGCTGTTTTTT. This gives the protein CASSFYSTGELFF.

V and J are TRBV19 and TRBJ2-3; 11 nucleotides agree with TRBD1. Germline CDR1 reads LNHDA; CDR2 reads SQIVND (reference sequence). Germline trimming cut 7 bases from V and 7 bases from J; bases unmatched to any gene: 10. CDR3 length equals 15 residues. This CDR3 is CASTTGQGAMNTQYF. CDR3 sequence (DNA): TGTGCCAGTACCACTGGACAGGGGGCAATGAATACGCAGTATTTT.

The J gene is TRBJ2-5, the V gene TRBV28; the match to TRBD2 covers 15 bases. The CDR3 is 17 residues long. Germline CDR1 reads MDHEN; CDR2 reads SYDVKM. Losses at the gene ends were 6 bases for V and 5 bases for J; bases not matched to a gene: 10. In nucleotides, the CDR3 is TGTGCCAGCAGGGATATGGGACTAGCGGGAGGTTGGGAGACCCAGTACTTC. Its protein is CASRDMGLAGGWETQYF. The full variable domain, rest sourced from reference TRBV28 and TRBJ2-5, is DVKVTQSSRYLVKRTGEKVFLECVQDMDHENMFWYRQDPGLGLRLIYFSYDVKMKEKGDIPEGYSVSREKKERFSLILESASTNQTSMYLCASRDMGLAGGWETQYFGPGTRLLVL.

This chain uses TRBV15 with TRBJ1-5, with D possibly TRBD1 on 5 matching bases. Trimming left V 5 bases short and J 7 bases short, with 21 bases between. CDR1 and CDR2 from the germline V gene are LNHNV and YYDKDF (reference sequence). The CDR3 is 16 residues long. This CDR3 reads CATSQGVTGERQPQHF. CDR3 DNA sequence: TGTGCCACCAGCCAAGGGGTGACCGGGGAAAGGCAGCCCCAGCATTTT. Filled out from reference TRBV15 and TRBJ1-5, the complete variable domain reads DAMVIQNPRYQVTQFGKPVTLSCSQTLNHNVMYWYQQKSSQAPKLLFHYYDKDFNNEADTPDNFQSRRPNTSFCFLDIRSPGLGDTAMYLCATSQGVTGERQPQHFGDGTRLSIL.

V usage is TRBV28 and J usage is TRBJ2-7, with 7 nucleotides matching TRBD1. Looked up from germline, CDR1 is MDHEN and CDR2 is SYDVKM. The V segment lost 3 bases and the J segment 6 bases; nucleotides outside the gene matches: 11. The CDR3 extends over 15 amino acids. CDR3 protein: CASSFPGTARGEQYF. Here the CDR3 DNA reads TGTGCCAGCAGTTTTCCTGGGACAGCAAGGGGCGAGCAGTACTTC.

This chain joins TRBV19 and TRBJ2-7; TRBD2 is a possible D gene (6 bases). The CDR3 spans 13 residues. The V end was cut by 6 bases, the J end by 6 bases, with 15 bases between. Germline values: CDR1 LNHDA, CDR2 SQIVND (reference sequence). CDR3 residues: CASRALGGLEQYF. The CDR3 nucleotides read TGTGCCAGTAGGGCGTTGGGGGGACTCGAGCAGTACTTC.

The CDR3 sequence is CASSLVWGAASGANVLTF. The DNA of the CDR3 is TGTGCCAGCAGCTTAGTCTGGGGGGCAGCCTCTGGGGCCAACGTCCTGACTTTC. The chain employs TRBV7-9 and TRBJ2-6; D may be TRBD1 or TRBD2 (6 bases each). The CDR3 loop spans 18 amino acids. CDR1 is SEHNR and CDR2 is FQNEAQ in the germline V gene (reference sequence). The ends were cut back, 1 base at V and 0 bases at J, with 13 bases in the middle. Variable domain in full (rest from reference TRBV7-9 and TRBJ2-6): DTGVSQNPRHKITKRGQNVTFRCDPISEHNRLYWYRQTLGQGPEFLTYFQNEAQLEKSRLLSDRFSAERPKGSFSTLEIQRTEQGDSAMYLCASSLVWGAASGANVLTFGAGSRLTVL.

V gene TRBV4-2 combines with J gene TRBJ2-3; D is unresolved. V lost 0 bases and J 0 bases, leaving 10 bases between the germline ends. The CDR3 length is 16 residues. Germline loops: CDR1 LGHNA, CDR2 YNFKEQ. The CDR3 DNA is TGTGCCAGCAGCCAAGATACCGCGACTAGCACAGATACGCAGTATTTT. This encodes CASSQDTATSTDTQYF.

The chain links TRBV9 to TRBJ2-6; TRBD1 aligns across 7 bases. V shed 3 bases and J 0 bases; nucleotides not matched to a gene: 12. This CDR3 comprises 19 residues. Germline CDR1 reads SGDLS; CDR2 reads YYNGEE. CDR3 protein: CASSATPGQSGSGANVLTF. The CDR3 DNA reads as TGTGCCAGCAGCGCCACTCCGGGACAGTCAGGCTCTGGGGCCAACGTCCTGACTTTC.

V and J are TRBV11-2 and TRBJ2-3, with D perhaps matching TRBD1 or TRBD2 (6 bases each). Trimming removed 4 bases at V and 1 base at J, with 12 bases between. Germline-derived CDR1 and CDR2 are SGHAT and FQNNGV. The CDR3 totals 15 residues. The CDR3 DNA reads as TGTGCCAGCAGCTCTCATGGGGGGCGCACAGATACGCAGTATTTT. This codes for CASSSHGGRTDTQYF.

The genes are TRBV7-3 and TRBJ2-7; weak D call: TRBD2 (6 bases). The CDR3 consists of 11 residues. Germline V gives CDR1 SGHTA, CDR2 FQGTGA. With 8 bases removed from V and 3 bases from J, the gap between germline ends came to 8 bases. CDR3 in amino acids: CASGGNYEQYF. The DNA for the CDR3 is TGTGCCAGCGGGGGGAACTACGAGCAGTACTTC. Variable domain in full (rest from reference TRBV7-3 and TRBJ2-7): GAGVSQTPSNKVTEKGKYVELRCDPISGHTALYWYRQSLGQGPEFLIYFQGTGAADDSGLPNDRFFAVRPEGSVSTLKIQRTERGDSAVYLCASGGNYEQYFGPGTRLTVT.

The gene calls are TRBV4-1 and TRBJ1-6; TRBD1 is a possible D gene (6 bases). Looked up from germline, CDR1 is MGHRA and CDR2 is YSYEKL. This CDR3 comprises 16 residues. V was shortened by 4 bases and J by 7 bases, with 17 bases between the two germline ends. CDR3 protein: CASSPGTRKENSPLHF. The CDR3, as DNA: TGCGCCAGCAGCCCGGGGACACGGAAAGAGAATTCACCCCTCCACTTT.

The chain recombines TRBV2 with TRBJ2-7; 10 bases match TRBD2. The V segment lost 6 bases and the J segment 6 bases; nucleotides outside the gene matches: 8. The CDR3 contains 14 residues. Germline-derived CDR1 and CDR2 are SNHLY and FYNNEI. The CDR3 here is CASRTSGTFGEQYF. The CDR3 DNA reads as TGTGCCAGCAGAACTAGCGGGACATTCGGCGAGCAGTACTTC.

The CDR3 spells CASSRGDEQYF. The CDR3 DNA reads TGTGCCAGTTCACGGGGGGACGAGCAGTACTTC. The chain has TRBV19 and TRBJ2-7; TRBD2 agrees at 7 bases. Germline assignment: CDR1 LNHDA and CDR2 SQIVND (reference sequence). This CDR3 is 11 amino acids long. Unmatched junction bases numbered 3, after V lost 8 bases and J lost 5 bases.

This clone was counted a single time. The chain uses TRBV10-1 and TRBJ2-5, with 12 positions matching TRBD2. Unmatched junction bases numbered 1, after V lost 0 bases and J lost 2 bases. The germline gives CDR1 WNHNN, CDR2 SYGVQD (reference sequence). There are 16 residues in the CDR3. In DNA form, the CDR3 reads TGCGCCAGCAGTGAGTCACTAGCGGGAGGACAAGAGACCCAGTACTTC. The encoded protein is CASSESLAGGQETQYF.

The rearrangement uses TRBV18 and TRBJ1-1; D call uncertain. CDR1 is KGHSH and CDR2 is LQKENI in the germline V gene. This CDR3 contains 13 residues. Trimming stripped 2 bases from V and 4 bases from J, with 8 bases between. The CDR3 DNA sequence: TGTGCCAGCTCACCAGATGGGTTCACTGAAGCTTTCTTT. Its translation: CASSPDGFTEAFF.

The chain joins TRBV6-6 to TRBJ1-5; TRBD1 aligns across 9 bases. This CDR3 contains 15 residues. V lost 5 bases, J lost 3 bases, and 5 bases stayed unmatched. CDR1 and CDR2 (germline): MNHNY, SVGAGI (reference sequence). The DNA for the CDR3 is TGTGCCAGCAGTATCCGGGACAGGGACAATCAGCCCCAGCATTTT. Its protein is CASSIRDRDNQPQHF.

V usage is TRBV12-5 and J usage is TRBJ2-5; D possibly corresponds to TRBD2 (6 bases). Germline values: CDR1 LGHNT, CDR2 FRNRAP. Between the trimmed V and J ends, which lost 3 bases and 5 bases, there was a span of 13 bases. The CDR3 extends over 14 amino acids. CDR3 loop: CASGLGGAGETQYF. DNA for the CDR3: TGTGCTAGTGGTTTAGGAGGGGCCGGTGAGACCCAGTACTTC.

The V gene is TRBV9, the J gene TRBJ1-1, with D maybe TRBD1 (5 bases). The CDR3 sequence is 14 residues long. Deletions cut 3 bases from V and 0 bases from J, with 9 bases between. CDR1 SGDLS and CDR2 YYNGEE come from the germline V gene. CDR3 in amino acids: CASSATVMNTEAFF. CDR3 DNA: TGTGCCAGCAGCGCGACAGTCATGAACACTGAAGCTTTCTTT.

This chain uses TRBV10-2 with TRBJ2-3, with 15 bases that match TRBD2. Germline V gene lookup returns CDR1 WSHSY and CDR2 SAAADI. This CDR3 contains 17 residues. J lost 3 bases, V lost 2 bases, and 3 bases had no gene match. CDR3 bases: TGCGCCAGCAGTGAGGGGACTAGCGGGAGGCGTACAGATACGCAGTATTTT. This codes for CASSEGTSGRRTDTQYF.

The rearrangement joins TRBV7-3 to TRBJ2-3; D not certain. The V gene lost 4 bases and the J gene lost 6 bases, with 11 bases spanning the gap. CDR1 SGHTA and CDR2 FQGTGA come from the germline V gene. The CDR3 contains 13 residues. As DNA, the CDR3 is TGTGCCAGCAGCTCAACTCGGGCGGATACGCAGTATTTT. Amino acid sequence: CASSSTRADTQYF.